These 11 T cell receptor beta chains were sequenced from one sample in a study of cytomegalovirus exposure and HLA in healthy donors. The PCR had 60 Vbeta and 13 Jbeta primers. Measured with immunoSEQ multiplex PCR; TCRdb has only the in-frame clones, and not every one. This table has approximately 72,000 clones, about 66% appearing once. Sequencing was performed on PBMCs. All receptors come from a man between 40 and 49 years old in good health and CMV-seropositive.

The rearrangement joins TRBV7-2 to TRBJ2-7; D not resolved. The germline CDR1 and CDR2 sequences are SGHTA and FQGNSA. Trimming stripped 6 bases from V and 3 bases from J, with 9 bases between. The CDR3 is 12 amino acids. CDR3 sequence (DNA): TGTGCCAGCAGTACCGCGAGCTACGAGCAGTACTTC. Its protein product is CASSTASYEQYF.

V and J are TRBV7-2 and TRBJ2-3; weak D call: TRBD2 (6 bases). Deletions cut 4 bases from V and 6 bases from J, with 14 bases between. The CDR3 runs 14 residues. The germline CDR1 and CDR2 sequences are SGHTA and FQGNSA. As DNA, the CDR3 is TGTGCCAGCAGCTCACGACTAGACTGGGATACGCAGTATTTT. Protein product: CASSSRLDWDTQYF. Based on the CDR3 plus reference TRBV7-2 and TRBJ2-3, the full variable domain is GAGVSQSPSNKVTEKGKDVELRCDPISGHTALYWYRQSLGQGLEFLIYFQGNSAPDKSGLPSDRFSAERTGGSVSTLTIQRTQQEDSAVYLCASSSRLDWDTQYFGPGTRLTVL.

This rearrangement joins TRBV29-1 to TRBJ1-1; no definite D call. The CDR3 is 11 residues long. Trimming stripped 5 bases from V and 3 bases from J, with 7 bases between. Germline CDR1 SQVTM, CDR2 ANQGSEA. The CDR3 region is CSVREDTEAFF. CDR3 nucleotide sequence: TGCAGCGTTAGGGAGGACACTGAAGCTTTCTTT.

The chain links TRBV6-1 to TRBJ1-6; 7 nucleotides line up with TRBD1. The CDR3 length is 15 residues. V lost 6 bases and J lost 3; bases outside the gene matches: 5. CDR1 is MNHNS, CDR2 SASEGT, per germline. The chain's CDR3 is CASRADRDYNSPLHF. The CDR3 coding sequence is TGTGCCAGCAGGGCAGACAGGGACTATAATTCACCCCTCCACTTT.

This rearrangement joins TRBV6-5 to TRBJ1-4; TRBD1 might be the D (5 bases). The V gene's germline CDR1 is MNHEY and CDR2 SVGAGI. CDR3 length: 13 residues. V lost 6 bases and J 8 bases, leaving 13 bases between the germline ends. CDR3 bases: TGTGCCAGCAGCGAAGGGGCCGAGGAAAAACTGTTTTTT. Its translation is CASSEGAEEKLFF.

This clone was detected a few times. The V and J genes are TRBV27 and TRBJ2-3; TRBD1 aligns across 7 bases. Trimming cost V 6 bases and J 4 bases; bases outside gene matches: 10. The CDR3 runs 15 residues. Germline V lookup: CDR1 MNHEY, CDR2 SMNVEV (reference sequence). CDR3 in DNA: TGTGCCAGCAGCTGGGACAGTTTTGGGGCAGATACGCAGTATTTT. It specifies CASSWDSFGADTQYF.

This clone was found a few times. The chain joins TRBV6-1 to TRBJ2-1, with TRBD2 identical over 13 bases. The ends lost 4 bases at V and 8 bases at J; junction bases unmatched: 5. The V gene's germline CDR1 is MNHNS and CDR2 SASEGT. There are 15 residues in the CDR3. The CDR3 loop reads CASSATSGGSDEQFF. CDR3 coding DNA: TGTGCCAGCAGTGCGACTAGCGGGGGGTCTGATGAGCAGTTCTTC.

The V and J genes are TRBV7-3 and TRBJ1-3; D is possibly TRBD1 (6 bases). CDR3 length: 13 amino acids. Trimming took 6 bases from V and 4 from J, leaving 10 bases between them. Germline CDR1 reads SGHTA; CDR2 reads FQGTGA. CDR3 sequence reads: CASRPGTGNTIYF. The CDR3 nucleotides are TGTGCCAGCAGACCAGGGACAGGAAACACCATATATTTT.

V and J are TRBV7-8 and TRBJ2-2, with a tentative D call TRBD2 (5 bases). This CDR3 spans 18 amino acids. The V end lost 2 bases, the J end lost 3 bases, and 19 bases lay between the germline ends. The germline V gene has CDR1 SGHVS and CDR2 FQNEAQ. CDR3 protein: CASSLSGSLGADTGELFF. CDR3 nucleotide sequence: TGTGCCAGCAGCTTATCGGGGTCCCTCGGAGCGGACACCGGGGAGCTGTTTTTT.

There are a few counts of this clone. The chain carries TRBV4-1 and TRBJ2-7; TRBD2 might be the D (5 bases). The V end lost 1 base, the J end lost 3 bases, and 10 bases lay between the germline ends. Germline V lookup: CDR1 MGHRA, CDR2 YSYEKL. CDR3 length equals 14 residues. CDR3 residues: CASSQVPGFYEQYF. The CDR3 region has the DNA TGCGCCAGCAGCCAAGTCCCGGGGTTCTACGAGCAGTACTTC.

The J gene is TRBJ2-7, the V gene TRBV7-2, with D possibly matching TRBD1 (6 bases). V dropped 4 bases and J dropped 4 bases, with 11 bases sitting between them. The CDR3 sequence is 13 residues long. Germline V gene data show CDR1 as SGHTA and CDR2 as FQGNSA. The DNA for the CDR3 is TGTGCCAGCAGCTGGGCGACAGGTTACGAGCAGTACTTC. Protein sequence: CASSWATGYEQYF.